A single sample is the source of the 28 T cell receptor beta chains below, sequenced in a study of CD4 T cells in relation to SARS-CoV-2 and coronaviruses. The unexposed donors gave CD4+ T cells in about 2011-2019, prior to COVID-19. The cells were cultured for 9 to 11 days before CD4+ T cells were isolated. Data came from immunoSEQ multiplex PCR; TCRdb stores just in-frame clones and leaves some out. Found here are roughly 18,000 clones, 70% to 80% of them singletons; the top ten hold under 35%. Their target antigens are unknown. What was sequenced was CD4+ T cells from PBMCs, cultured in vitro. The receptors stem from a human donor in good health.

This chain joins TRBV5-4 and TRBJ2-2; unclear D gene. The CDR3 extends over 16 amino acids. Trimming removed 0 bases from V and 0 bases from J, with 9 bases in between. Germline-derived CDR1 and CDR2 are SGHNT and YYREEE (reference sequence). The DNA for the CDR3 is TGTGCCAGCAGCTTGGATGGGCTGCCGAACACCGGGGAGCTGTTTTTT. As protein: CASSLDGLPNTGELFF.

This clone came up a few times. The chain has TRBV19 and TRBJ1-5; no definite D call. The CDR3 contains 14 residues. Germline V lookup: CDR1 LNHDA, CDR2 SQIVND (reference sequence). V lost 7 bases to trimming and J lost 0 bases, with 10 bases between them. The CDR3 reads CASTSGYSNQPQHF. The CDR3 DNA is TGTGCCAGTACCTCCGGATATAGCAATCAGCCCCAGCATTTT.

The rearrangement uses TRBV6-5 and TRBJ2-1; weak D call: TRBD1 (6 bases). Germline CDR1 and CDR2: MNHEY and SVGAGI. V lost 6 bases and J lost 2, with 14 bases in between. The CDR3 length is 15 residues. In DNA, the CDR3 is TGTGCCAGCAGCCTGGACAGCGCACCCTACAATGAGCAGTTCTTC. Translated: CASSLDSAPYNEQFF.

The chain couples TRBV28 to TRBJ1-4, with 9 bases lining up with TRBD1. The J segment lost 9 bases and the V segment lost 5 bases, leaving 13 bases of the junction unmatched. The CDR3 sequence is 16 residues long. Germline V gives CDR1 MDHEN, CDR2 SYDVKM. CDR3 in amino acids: CASSRLWTGAAKKLFF. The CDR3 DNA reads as TGTGCCAGCAGTAGATTGTGGACAGGGGCGGCGAAAAAACTGTTTTTT.

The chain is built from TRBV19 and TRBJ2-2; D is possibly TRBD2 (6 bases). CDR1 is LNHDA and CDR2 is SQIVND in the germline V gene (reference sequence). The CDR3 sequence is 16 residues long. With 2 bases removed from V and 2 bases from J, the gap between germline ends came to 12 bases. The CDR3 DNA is TGTGCCAGTAGTATATACCGGGGAGGAAACACCGGGGAGCTGTTTTTT. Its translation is CASSIYRGGNTGELFF.

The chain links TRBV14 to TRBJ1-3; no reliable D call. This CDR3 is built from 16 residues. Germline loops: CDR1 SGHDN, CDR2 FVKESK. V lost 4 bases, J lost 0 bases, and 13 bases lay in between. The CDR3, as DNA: TGTGCCAGCAGCCCACTCGGGCCCTCCTCTGGAAACACCATATATTTT. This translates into CASSPLGPSSGNTIYF.

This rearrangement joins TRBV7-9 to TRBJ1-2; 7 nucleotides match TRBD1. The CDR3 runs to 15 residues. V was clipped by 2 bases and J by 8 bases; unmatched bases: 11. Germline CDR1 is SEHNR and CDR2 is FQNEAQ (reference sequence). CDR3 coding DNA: TGTGCCAGCAGCTTACCCAACAGGGGTCTAATGGGCTACACCTTC. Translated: CASSLPNRGLMGYTF.

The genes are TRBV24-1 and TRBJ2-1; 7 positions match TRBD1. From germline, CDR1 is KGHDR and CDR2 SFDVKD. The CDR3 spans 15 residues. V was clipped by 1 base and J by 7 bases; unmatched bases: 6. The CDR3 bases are TGTGCCACCAGTGATTTAAAGGGGGCGTTGAATGAGCAGTTCTTC. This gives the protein CATSDLKGALNEQFF.

DNA for the CDR3: TGTGCCAGCAGCGGCCGGGACAGTCGGTACGGAACCTTC. It specifies CASSGRDSRYGTF. The chain carries TRBV9 and TRBJ1-2, with TRBD1 matching 7 bases. After removal of 3 bases from V and 14 bases from J, the junction contained 13 bases not matched to a gene. The CDR3 totals 13 residues. CDR1 is SGDLS and CDR2 is YYNGEE in the germline V gene.

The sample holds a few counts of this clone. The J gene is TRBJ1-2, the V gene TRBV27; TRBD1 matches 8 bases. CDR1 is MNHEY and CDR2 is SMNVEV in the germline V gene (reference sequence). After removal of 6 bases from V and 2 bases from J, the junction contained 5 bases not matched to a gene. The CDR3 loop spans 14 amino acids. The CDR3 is CASSRDRLNYGYTF. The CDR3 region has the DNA TGTGCCAGCAGCAGGGACAGGCTCAACTATGGCTACACCTTC.

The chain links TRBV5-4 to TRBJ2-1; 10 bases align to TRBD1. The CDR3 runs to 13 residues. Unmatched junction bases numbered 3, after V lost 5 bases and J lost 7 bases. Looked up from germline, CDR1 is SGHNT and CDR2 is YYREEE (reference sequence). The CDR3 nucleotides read TGTGCCAGCAGACAGGACAGGGGGAATGAGCAGTTCTTC. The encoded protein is CASRQDRGNEQFF.

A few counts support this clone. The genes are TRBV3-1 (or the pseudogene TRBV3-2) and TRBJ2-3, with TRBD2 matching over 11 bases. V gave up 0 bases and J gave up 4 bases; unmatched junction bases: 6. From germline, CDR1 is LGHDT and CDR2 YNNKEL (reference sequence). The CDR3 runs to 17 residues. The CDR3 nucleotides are TGTGCCAGCAGCCAAGATCTACTAGCGGGAGTCTCAGATACGCAGTATTTT. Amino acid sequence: CASSQDLLAGVSDTQYF.

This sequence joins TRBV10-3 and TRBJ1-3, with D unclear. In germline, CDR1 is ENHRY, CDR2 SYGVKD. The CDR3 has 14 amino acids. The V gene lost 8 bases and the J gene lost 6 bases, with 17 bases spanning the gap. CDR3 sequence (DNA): TGTGCCATCGGGATCCAAGGGCACGAAAACACCATATATTTT. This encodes CAIGIQGHENTIYF.

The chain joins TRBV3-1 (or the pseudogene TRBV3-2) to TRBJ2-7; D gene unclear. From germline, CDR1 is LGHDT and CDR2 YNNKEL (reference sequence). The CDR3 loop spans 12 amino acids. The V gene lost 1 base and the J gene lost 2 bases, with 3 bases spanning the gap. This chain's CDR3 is CASSQGPYEQYF. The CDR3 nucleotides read TGTGCCAGCAGCCAAGGGCCCTACGAGCAGTACTTC.

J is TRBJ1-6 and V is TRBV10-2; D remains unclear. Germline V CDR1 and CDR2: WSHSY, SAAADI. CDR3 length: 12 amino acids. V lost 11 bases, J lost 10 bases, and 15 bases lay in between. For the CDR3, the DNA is TGCGCCTCGGGGTCCCCCGGGTCACCCCTCCACTTT. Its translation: CASGSPGSPLHF.

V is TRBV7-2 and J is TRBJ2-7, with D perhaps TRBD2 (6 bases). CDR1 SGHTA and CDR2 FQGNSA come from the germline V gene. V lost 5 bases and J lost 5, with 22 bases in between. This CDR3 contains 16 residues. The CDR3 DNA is TGTGCCAGCAGCCCACGAATCGAGTATAGCGGAAACGAGCAGTACTTC. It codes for CASSPRIEYSGNEQYF.

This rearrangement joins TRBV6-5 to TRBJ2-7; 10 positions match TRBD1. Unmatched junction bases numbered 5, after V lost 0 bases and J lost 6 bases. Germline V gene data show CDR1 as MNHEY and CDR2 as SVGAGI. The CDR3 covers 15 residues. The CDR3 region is CASSYSPTGGFEQYF. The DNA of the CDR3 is TGTGCCAGCAGTTACTCGCCGACAGGGGGCTTCGAGCAGTACTTC.

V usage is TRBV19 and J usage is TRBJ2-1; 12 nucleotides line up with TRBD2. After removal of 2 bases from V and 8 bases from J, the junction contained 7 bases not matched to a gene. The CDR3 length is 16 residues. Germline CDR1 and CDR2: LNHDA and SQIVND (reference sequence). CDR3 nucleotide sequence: TGTGCCAGTAGTATATACTCTAGCGGGAGGGCAGATGAGCAGTTCTTC. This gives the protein CASSIYSSGRADEQFF.

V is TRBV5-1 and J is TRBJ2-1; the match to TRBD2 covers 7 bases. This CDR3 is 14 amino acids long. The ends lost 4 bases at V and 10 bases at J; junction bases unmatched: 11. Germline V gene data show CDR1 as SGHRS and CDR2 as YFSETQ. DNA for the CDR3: TGCGCCAGCAGCCTCGGGACGGCCGGGGGGGAGCAGTTCTTC. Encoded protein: CASSLGTAGGEQFF. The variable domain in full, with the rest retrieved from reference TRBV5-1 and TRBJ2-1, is KAGVTQTPRYLIKTRGQQVTLSCSPISGHRSVSWYQQTPGQGLQFLFEYFSETQRNKGNFPGRFSGRQFSNSRSEMNVSTLELGDSALYLCASSLGTAGGEQFFGPGTRLTVL.

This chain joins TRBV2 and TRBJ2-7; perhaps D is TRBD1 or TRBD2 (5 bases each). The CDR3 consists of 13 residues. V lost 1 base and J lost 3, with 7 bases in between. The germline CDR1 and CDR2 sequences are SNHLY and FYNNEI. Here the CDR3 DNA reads TGTGCCAGCAGTGAAGGGGACGGCTACGAGCAGTACTTC. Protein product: CASSEGDGYEQYF.

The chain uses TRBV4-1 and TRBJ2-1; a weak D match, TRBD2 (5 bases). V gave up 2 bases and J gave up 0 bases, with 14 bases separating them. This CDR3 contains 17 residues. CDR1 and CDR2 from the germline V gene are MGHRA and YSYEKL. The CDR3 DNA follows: TGCGCCAGCAGCCAACCCCGAACGGGAAGCTCCTACAATGAGCAGTTCTTC. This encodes CASSQPRTGSSYNEQFF.

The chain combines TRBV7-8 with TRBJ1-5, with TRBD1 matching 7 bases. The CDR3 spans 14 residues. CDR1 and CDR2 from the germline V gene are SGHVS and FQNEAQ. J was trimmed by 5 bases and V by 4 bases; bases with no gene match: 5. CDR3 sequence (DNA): TGTGCCAGCAGCTCGACAGGGACGTATCAGCCCCAGCATTTT. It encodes CASSSTGTYQPQHF.

CDR3 residues: CATHESASSYEQYF. In DNA, the CDR3 is TGTGCCACCCACGAGTCCGCTAGCAGCTACGAGCAGTACTTC. The V and J genes are TRBV10-3 and TRBJ2-7; tentative D call: TRBD2 (5 bases). The V end lost 10 bases, the J end lost 3 bases, and 19 bases lay between the germline ends. Per the germline V gene, CDR1 is ENHRY and CDR2 is SYGVKD. The CDR3 has 14 residues.

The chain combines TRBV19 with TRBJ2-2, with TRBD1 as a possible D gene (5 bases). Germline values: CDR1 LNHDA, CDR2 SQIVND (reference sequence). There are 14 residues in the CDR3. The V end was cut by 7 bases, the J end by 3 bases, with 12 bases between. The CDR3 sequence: CASKGARDTGELFF. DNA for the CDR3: TGTGCCAGTAAAGGGGCGCGAGACACCGGGGAGCTGTTTTTT.

The DNA for the CDR3 is TGTGCCAGCACCGGCTTTGGCGGGACTAACTCCTACGAGCAGTACTTC. Translated: CASTGFGGTNSYEQYF. V usage is TRBV3-1 (or the pseudogene TRBV3-2) and J usage is TRBJ2-7; 7 bases agree with TRBD2. This CDR3 has 16 amino acids. Germline loops: CDR1 LGHDT, CDR2 YNNKEL (reference sequence). Trimming cost V 7 bases and J 0 bases; bases outside gene matches: 12.

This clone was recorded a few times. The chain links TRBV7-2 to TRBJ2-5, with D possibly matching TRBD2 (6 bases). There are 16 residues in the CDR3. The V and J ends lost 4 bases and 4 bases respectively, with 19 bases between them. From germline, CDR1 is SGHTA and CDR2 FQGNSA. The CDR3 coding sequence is TGTGCCAGCAGCTCCCTTGGGGGGAGTTGGAGAGAGACCCAGTACTTC. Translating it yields CASSSLGGSWRETQYF. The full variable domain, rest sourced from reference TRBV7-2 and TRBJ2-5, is GAGVSQSPSNKVTEKGKDVELRCDPISGHTALYWYRQSLGQGLEFLIYFQGNSAPDKSGLPSDRFSAERTGGSVSTLTIQRTQQEDSAVYLCASSSLGGSWRETQYFGPGTRLLVL.

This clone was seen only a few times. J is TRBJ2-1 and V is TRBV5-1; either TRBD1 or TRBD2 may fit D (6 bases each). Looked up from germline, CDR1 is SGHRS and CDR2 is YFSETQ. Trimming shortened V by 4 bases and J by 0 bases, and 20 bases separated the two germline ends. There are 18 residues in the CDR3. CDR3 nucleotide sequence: TGCGCCAGCAGCCCGCTGCTAGGGGGGCAAAGCTCCTACAATGAGCAGTTCTTC. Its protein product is CASSPLLGGQSSYNEQFF. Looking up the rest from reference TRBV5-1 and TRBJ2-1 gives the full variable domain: KAGVTQTPRYLIKTRGQQVTLSCSPISGHRSVSWYQQTPGQGLQFLFEYFSETQRNKGNFPGRFSGRQFSNSRSEMNVSTLELGDSALYLCASSPLLGGQSSYNEQFFGPGTRLTVL.

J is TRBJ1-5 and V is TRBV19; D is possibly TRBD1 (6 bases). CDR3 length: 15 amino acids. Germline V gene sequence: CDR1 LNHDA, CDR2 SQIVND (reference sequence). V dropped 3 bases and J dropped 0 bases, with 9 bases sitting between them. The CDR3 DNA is TGTGCCAGTAGTATTTCAGGGGCTAGCAATCAGCCCCAGCATTTT. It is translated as CASSISGASNQPQHF.